The source of this T cell receptor (beta chain) is a study of control samples from healthy donors and cancer patients. This table comes from immunoSEQ multiplex PCR, and its TCRdb copy is limited to in-frame clones, with some not included. The top ten clones hold roughly 0.64% of a sample with under 200,000 clones, more than 85% of them seen once. This TCR was sampled from a woman aged 25 to 39 in good health. Sequencing input: blood.

The CDR3 reads CATSRETGGPETQYF. CDR3 sequence (DNA): TGTGCCACCAGCAGAGAGACAGGGGGCCCAGAGACCCAGTACTTC. This chain uses TRBV15 with TRBJ2-5; 10 positions agree with TRBD1. Germline V CDR1 and CDR2: LNHNV, YYDKDF (reference sequence). The CDR3 is made up of 15 amino acids. Germline trimming cut 0 bases from V and 4 bases from J; bases unmatched to any gene: 2.